This T cell receptor beta chain appears in the sequencing data of a study of T cell clones after liver transplantation. Points on this clone: Its antigen remains unknown.

The CDR3 covers 16 residues. V was pared by 0 bases and J by 8 bases, with 5 bases of the junction left unmatched. The germline CDR1 and CDR2 sequences are MGHRA and YSYEKL. Findings and caveats of the study: Low donor cell numbers restricted donor-reactive repertoire measurement in two subjects. A larger donor-reactive than third-party decline suggested partial antigen-specific deletion.

Using immunoSEQ multiplex PCR, the repertoire was profiled, and TCRdb retains in-frame clones only, with some absent. The sample yields 85,000 to 110,000 clones, around four fifths seen once. The material sequenced was CD4+ T cells from blood, taken 47 months after liver transplant. The chain recombines TRBV4-1 with TRBJ1-6; 9 bases agree with TRBD1. This TCR came from a human patient who received a liver transplant. The graft donor may have given rise to some T cells. CDR3 sequence (DNA): TGCGCCAGCAGCCAAGATACACAGGGGGCTTATTCACCCCTCCACTTT. This encodes CASSQDTQGAYSPLHF.